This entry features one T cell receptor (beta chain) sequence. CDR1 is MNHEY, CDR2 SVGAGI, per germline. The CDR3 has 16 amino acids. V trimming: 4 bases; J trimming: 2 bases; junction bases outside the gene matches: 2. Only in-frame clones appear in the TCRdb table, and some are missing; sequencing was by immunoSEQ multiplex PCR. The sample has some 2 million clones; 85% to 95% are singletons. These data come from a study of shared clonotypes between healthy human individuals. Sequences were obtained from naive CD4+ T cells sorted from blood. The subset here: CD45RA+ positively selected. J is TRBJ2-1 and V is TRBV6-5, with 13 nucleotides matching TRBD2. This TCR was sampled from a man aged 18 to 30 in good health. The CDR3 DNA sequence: TGTGCCAGCAGTTCGGGACTAGCGGGGACCTACAATGAGCAGTTCTTC. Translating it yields CASSSGLAGTYNEQFF.